This T cell receptor (beta chain) is from a study of blood T cell repertoires in COVID-19. How the authors handled the data: The authors estimated nucleated cell counts from reference gene primer amplification. Profiling relied on immunoSEQ multiplex PCR, and the TCRdb table lists in-frame clones only, not all of them. That table is the source of V, J and clone size, and D and trimming were worked out from the DNA. This sample has roughly 500,000 clones, with 88% found just once. The CDR3 is made up of 15 amino acids. Germline assignment: CDR1 MNHEY and CDR2 SMNVEV (reference sequence). V was clipped by 5 bases and J by 4 bases; unmatched bases: 4.

This sequence originates from a woman between 35 and 50 years old who had recovered from COVID-19. Sequenced material: PBMCs or T cells enriched from blood (not recorded which). This chain joins TRBV27 and TRBJ2-1; 11 nucleotides align to TRBD1. As DNA, the CDR3 is TGTGCCAGCAGTCCGGGGACAGGGGGTTACAATGAGCAGTTCTTC. This sequence encodes CASSPGTGGYNEQFF.